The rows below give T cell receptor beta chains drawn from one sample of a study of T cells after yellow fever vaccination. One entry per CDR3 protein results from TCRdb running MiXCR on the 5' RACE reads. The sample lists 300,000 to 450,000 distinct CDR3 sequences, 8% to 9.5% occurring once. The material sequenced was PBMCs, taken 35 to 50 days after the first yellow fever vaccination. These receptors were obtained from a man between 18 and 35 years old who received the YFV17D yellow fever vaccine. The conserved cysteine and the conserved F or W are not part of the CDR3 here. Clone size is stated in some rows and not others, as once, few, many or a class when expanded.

cdr3_aa: ASSSPEYTGELF
clone_size: .
j_call: TRBJ2-2
v_call: TRBV5-1

cdr3_aa: ASSLDDQETQY
clone_size: .
j_call: TRBJ2-5
v_call: TRBV5-1

cdr3_aa: ASSQRLGPPALT
clone_size: few
j_call: TRBJ2-6
v_call: TRBV4-3

cdr3_aa: ASSLRGGLPDTQY
clone_size: .
j_call: TRBJ2-3
v_call: TRBV7-6

cdr3_aa: ASRGLGIAKNIQY
clone_size: .
j_call: TRBJ2-4
v_call: TRBV27

cdr3_aa: ATSDPDREANEQF
clone_size: few
j_call: TRBJ2-1
v_call: TRBV24-1

cdr3_aa: ASSWGTVDNQPQH
clone_size: .
j_call: TRBJ1-5
v_call: TRBV5-6

cdr3_aa: ASRFLAGLDRANVLT
clone_size: .
j_call: TRBJ2-6
v_call: TRBV27

cdr3_aa: ASSSYRYNEQF
clone_size: few
j_call: TRBJ2-1
v_call: TRBV28

cdr3_aa: ASSLDWAGTEAF
clone_size: few
j_call: TRBJ1-1
v_call: TRBV11-2

cdr3_aa: ASSQAKFYNEQF
clone_size: .
j_call: TRBJ2-1
v_call: TRBV4-3

cdr3_aa: ASNNRGNTEAF
clone_size: .
j_call: TRBJ1-1
v_call: TRBV27

cdr3_aa: AWSGYEKLF
clone_size: few
j_call: TRBJ1-4
v_call: TRBV30

cdr3_aa: ASIGAAGRSYGYT
clone_size: .
j_call: TRBJ1-2
v_call: TRBV19

cdr3_aa: ASSRNRDYGYT
clone_size: .
j_call: TRBJ1-2
v_call: TRBV6-1

cdr3_aa: ASKVGGTGELF
clone_size: few
j_call: TRBJ2-2
v_call: TRBV6-2/TRBV6-3

cdr3_aa: SVEDRHRDGGTDTQY
clone_size: few
j_call: TRBJ2-3
v_call: TRBV29-1

cdr3_aa: SVGIGLPLYEQY
clone_size: .
j_call: TRBJ2-7
v_call: TRBV29-1